A selection of T cell receptor beta chains follows, all from one sample in a study of cytomegalovirus exposure and HLA in healthy donors. TCRdb keeps only in-frame clones here, not all; method: immunoSEQ multiplex PCR. This table has about 140,000 clones, roughly 80% appearing once. Specimen: PBMCs. These receptors all come from a woman aged 45-59 years in good health and CMV-seropositive. Each CDR3 is given with its conserved first and last residue. Each record gives: V gene, D gene, clone size, J gene, CDR3 protein, CDR3 DNA. D genes are given only for firm matches. Rows may omit the clone size; those that give it use once, few, many or a size class.

TRBV10-1	-	few	TRBJ1-2	CALKRRDYGYTF	TGCGCCTTAAAGCGGAGGGACTATGGCTACACCTTC
TRBV19	TRBD2	-	TRBJ2-3	CASSIPGGATDTQYF	TGTGCCAGTAGTATTCCCGGGGGGGCAACAGATACGCAGTATTTT
TRBV12-5	-	-	TRBJ2-5	CASGLGSQETQYF	TGTGCTAGTGGTTTGGGCAGCCAAGAGACCCAGTACTTC
TRBV11-3	-	-	TRBJ2-3	CASSKGGGGPTDTQYF	TGTGCCAGCAGCAAAGGAGGGGGGGGCCCCACAGATACGCAGTATTTT
TRBV28	-	-	TRBJ1-1	CASSLGGSNTEAFF	TGTGCCAGCAGTTTGGGGGGGTCGAACACTGAAGCTTTCTTT
TRBV15	-	-	TRBJ1-6	CATSRDPGEGSPLHF	TGTGCCACCAGCAGAGATCCTGGGGAGGGTTCACCCCTCCACTTT
TRBV7-2	TRBD1	-	TRBJ1-2	CASSRGQANYGYTF	TGTGCCAGCAGCCGGGGACAGGCGAACTATGGCTACACCTTC
TRBV6-5	TRBD1	-	TRBJ1-1	CASTRTGNTEAFF	TGTGCCAGCACCCGGACAGGGAACACTGAAGCTTTCTTT
TRBV15	-	once	TRBJ1-3	CATSRDPGSGNTIYF	TGTGCCACCAGCAGAGATCCGGGATCTGGAAACACCATATATTTT
TRBV9	-	-	TRBJ1-3	CASSVSIRQGPGNTIYF	TGTGCCAGCAGCGTTTCAATCCGCCAGGGCCCTGGAAACACCATATATTTT
TRBV7-2	-	-	TRBJ1-1	CASSDLQGNTEAFF	TGTGCCAGCAGTGACTTACAGGGAAACACTGAAGCTTTCTTT
TRBV7-2	TRBD1	-	TRBJ1-2	CASSSDRRNGYTF	TGTGCCAGCAGCTCGGACAGGCGAAATGGCTACACCTTC
TRBV10-3	TRBD1	-	TRBJ1-2	CAISESDRGGDGYTF	TGTGCCATCAGTGAGTCCGACAGGGGTGGTGATGGCTACACCTTC
TRBV29-1	-	-	TRBJ2-7	CSVVLVAAGRYEQYF	TGCAGCGTTGTACTCGTGGCGGCGGGGCGATACGAGCAGTACTTC
TRBV28	TRBD1	-	TRBJ1-5	CATVGTGEVWQPQHF	TGTGCTACCGTAGGGACAGGGGAAGTTTGGCAGCCCCAGCATTTT
TRBV5-4	-	few	TRBJ2-7	CASSLEAGVEQYF	TGTGCCAGCAGCTTGGAGGCAGGGGTCGAGCAGTACTTC
TRBV11-2	-	-	TRBJ1-2	CASSYPRGREDGYTF	TGTGCCAGCAGCTACCCCCGGGGGAGGGAGGATGGCTACACCTTC
TRBV7-8	-	-	TRBJ1-6	CASSLIWDKSSYNSPLHF	TGTGCCAGCAGCTTAATCTGGGACAAGAGCTCCTATAATTCACCCCTCCACTTT
TRBV7-3	-	-	TRBJ1-6	CASSAVTDSPLHF	TGTGCCAGCTCGGCGGTTACTGATTCACCCCTCCACTTT
TRBV6-1	-	-	TRBJ1-4	CASRIQGNEKLFF	TGTGCCAGCAGGATCCAGGGTAACGAAAAACTGTTTTTT